Listed below are T cell receptor beta chains from one sample, sequenced in a study of OX40 agonist ivuxolimab in advanced cancers. Generated by immunoSEQ multiplex PCR, the TCRdb table keeps only in-frame clones and is missing some. The table has about 22,000 clones, just under 85% seen once. The source material was CD4+ or CD8+ T cells sorted from blood, sampled in a trial of the OX40 agonist ivuxolimab. These receptors all come from an adult with an advanced solid tumor such as melanoma, head and neck, liver or kidney cancer. Each CDR3 is given with its conserved first and last residue.

j_gene	len	v_gene	CDR3aa
TRBJ2-5	15	TRBV10-3	CAISVTGTSGETQYF
TRBJ2-3	18	TRBV5-5	CASSLLTTGIERYDTQYF
TRBJ2-4	14	TRBV28	CASSLRGPGNIQYF
TRBJ1-1	14	TRBV6-5	CASKSVFLNTEAFF
TRBJ2-3	15	TRBV14	CASSHDYLSTDTQYF
TRBJ1-5	14	TRBV28	CASTYRGRSQPQHF
TRBJ2-2	15	TRBV27	CASRYRGLNAGELFF
TRBJ2-5	15	TRBV28	CASSPATGGRETQYF
TRBJ1-2	13	TRBV6-5	CASSYSVFYGYTF
.	15	TRBV6-6	CASIRGSGGAYEQYF
TRBJ2-1	11	TRBV28	CASSYTNEQFF
TRBJ2-1	12	TRBV19	CASSPGTHEQFF
TRBJ2-1	13	TRBV5-4	CASSFGPGNEQFF
TRBJ2-1	18	TRBV4-1	CASSPMPLGGGLHNEQFF
TRBJ2-2	14	TRBV7-8	CASSLAVQGRELFF
TRBJ2-7	14	TRBV5-1	CASSWDGLNGEQYF
TRBJ2-2	18	TRBV4-1	CASSLRARSQLGAGELFF
TRBJ2-3	16	TRBV7-7	CASSFYLGQLRDTQYF
TRBJ1-2	13	TRBV19	CASSIGRVRSYTF
TRBJ2-3	19	TRBV7-2	CASSLVSAGGLSSTDTQYF
TRBJ2-7	16	TRBV4-2	CASSQDRSGGAYEQYF
TRBJ2-1	12	TRBV2	CASRSKYNEQFF
TRBJ1-4	16	TRBV7-9	CASSLRDRATNEKLFF
TRBJ2-1	17	TRBV7-9	CASSLAGLRGTYNEQFF
TRBJ2-7	16	TRBV27	CASSPITSGGADEQYF
TRBJ1-2	15	TRBV9	CASSSDRGPNYGYTF
TRBJ1-2	13	TRBV7-6	CASSLAENYGYTF
TRBJ2-5	14	TRBV28	CASGQDRDVETQYF
TRBJ2-7	12	TRBV5-1	CASSRTGYEQYF
TRBJ1-1	14	TRBV4-1	CASRPLLENTEAFF
TRBJ2-5	18	TRBV7-9	CASSLVAPGPWGKETQYF
TRBJ1-2	15	TRBV29-1	CSVEPSVAVVYGYTF
TRBJ2-2	13	TRBV7-2	CASSRLSTGELFF
TRBJ1-3	16	TRBV29-1	CSVGNFYLGSGNTIYF
TRBJ2-7	15	TRBV5-6	CASSPGSGARVEQYF
TRBJ2-7	15	TRBV27	CASRQQGGFSYEQYF
TRBJ2-2	14	TRBV9	CASSAGGNTGELFF
TRBJ2-7	12	TRBV29-1	CSVESGGYEQYF
TRBJ1-1	14	TRBV2	CASSDVGGHTEAFF
TRBJ2-2	15	TRBV27	CASSLSAGSTGELFF
TRBJ2-7	16	TRBV4-3	CASSPSRAGETYEQYF
TRBJ1-3	13	TRBV11-2	CASSLEPRNTIYF
TRBJ1-5	14	TRBV6-5	CASSSPAFAKPQHF
TRBJ1-2	15	TRBV4-1	CASSQFRDGYYGYTF
TRBJ2-1	14	TRBV19	CASTPGILYNEQFF
TRBJ1-1	16	TRBV7-2	CASSLLVGALNTEAFF
TRBJ2-5	16	TRBV28	CASSPRVGGQAETQYF
TRBJ1-1	14	TRBV19	CAASPGHLNTEAFF
TRBJ2-3	17	TRBV7-9	CASSFIRDIWDTDTQYF
TRBJ2-1	10	TRBV7-9	CASSVNEQFF
TRBJ1-2	15	TRBV9	CASSVDPGANYGYTF
TRBJ2-4	19	TRBV10-3	CAISESGTGGPLAKNIQYF
TRBJ1-1	18	TRBV7-3	CASSLEVMGSLSNTEAFF
TRBJ1-4	17	TRBV10-1	CASSESTLERGLEKLFF
TRBJ1-3	14	TRBV27	CASSLAGGTNTIYF
TRBJ1-3	15	TRBV6-6	CASRPGTGSGNTIYF
TRBJ1-3	17	TRBV15	CATSRTTGDPSGNTIYF